The TCR beta chain under discussion was sequenced for a study of blood T cell repertoires in COVID-19. With 4 bases clipped from V and 2 bases from J, the junction kept 3 bases outside the gene matches. CDR3 length equals 15 residues. CDR1 LGHNA and CDR2 YNFKEQ come from the germline V gene. This table comes from immunoSEQ multiplex PCR, and its TCRdb copy is limited to in-frame clones, with some not included. Of approximately 150,000 clones listed, 75% to 90% were seen once; the top ten hold roughly 13%. The specimen was peripheral blood. This TCR derives from a man younger than 35 with COVID-19, enrolled during active disease. This chain joins TRBV4-2 and TRBJ2-7, with 12 bases matching TRBD2. Written as DNA, the CDR3 is TGTGCCAGCAGCCTCGGACTAGCGGGGACCTACGAGCAGTACTTC. Translating it yields CASSLGLAGTYEQYF.